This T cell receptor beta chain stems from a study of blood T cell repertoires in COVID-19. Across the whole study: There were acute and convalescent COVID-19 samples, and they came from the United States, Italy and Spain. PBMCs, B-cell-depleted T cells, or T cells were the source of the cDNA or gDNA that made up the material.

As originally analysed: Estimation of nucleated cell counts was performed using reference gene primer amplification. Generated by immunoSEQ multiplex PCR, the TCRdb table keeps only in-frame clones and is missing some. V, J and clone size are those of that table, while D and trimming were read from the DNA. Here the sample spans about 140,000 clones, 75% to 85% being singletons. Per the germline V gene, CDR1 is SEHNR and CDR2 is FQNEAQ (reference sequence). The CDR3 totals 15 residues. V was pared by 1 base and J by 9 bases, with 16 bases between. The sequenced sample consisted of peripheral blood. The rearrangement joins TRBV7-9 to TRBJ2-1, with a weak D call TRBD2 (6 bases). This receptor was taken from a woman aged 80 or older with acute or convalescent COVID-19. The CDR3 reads CASSLVISGRGEQFF. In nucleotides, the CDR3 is TGTGCCAGCAGCTTAGTGATTAGCGGAAGGGGTGAGCAGTTCTTC.